This T cell receptor beta chain emerged from a study of blood T cell repertoires in COVID-19. At the level of the study: Whether acute or convalescent, the COVID-19 samples came from the United States, Italy and Spain. The analysed material was cDNA or gDNA that came from T cells, B-cell-depleted T cells, or PBMCs.

Seattle researchers signed up patients amid active infection and tracked them longitudinally. In the original processing: From reference gene primer amplification, estimates of nucleated cell counts were derived. Assay used: immunoSEQ multiplex PCR; TCRdb lists only in-frame clones, some missing. Clone size and the V and J calls come from that table; the DNA yielded D and trimming. This table holds 200,000 or so clones, around 90% found once. V shed 7 bases, J shed 2 bases, and the junction held 9 bases outside the gene matches. Germline V gene sequence: CDR1 SNHLY, CDR2 FYNNEI. The CDR3 sequence is 15 residues long. This clone was detected only once.

This clonotype was sampled from a man aged 25 to 45 with COVID-19, enrolled during active disease. Sequenced input: peripheral blood. The V and J genes are TRBV2 and TRBJ1-2; TRBD1 aligns across 8 bases. CDR3 nucleotide sequence: TGTGCCAGCACACTCCCGGGACAGGAGAACTATGGCTACACCTTC. It translates to CASTLPGQENYGYTF.